Included here is one TCR beta chain sequence, with context. Profiled with immunoSEQ multiplex PCR; TCRdb holds only in-frame clones, not every one. The sample records about 45,000 clones, about 91% being singletons. The sample originates from a study of graft-versus-host responses after intestinal transplantation. Background on the study: Recipients received multivisceral, liver-intestinal, or isolated intestinal transplants.

The CDR3 has 18 amino acids. The V gene's germline CDR1 is MGHRA and CDR2 YSYEKL. Trimming left V 3 bases short and J 4 bases short, with 22 bases between. The rearrangement uses TRBV4-1 and TRBJ2-1, with D possibly TRBD2 on 7 matching bases. Sequenced material: PBMCs, taken 524 days after transplant. This clonotype was obtained from a human patient who received an intestinal transplant, so some T cells may come from the graft donor. CDR3 bases: TGCGCCAGCAGCCAGCCGGGGGGCAGGGAGCGGGGTTACAATGAGCAGTTCTTC. Its protein is CASSQPGGRERGYNEQFF.